This passage covers 8 T cell receptor beta chains from one sample sequenced in a study of sequential checkpoint blockade in melanoma. TCRdb's table, derived via immunoSEQ multiplex PCR, lists solely in-frame clones and lacks some. The table lists 25,000 to 30,000 clones, approximately 75% of them singletons, with about an eighth in the top ten. Stated treatment: randomized to nivolumab then ipilimumab (arm A) or the reverse (arm B). The sample was CD8+ T cells sorted from blood (inferred from file names), taken from a patient given nivolumab and ipilimumab in sequence. These receptors originate from a human donor with melanoma.

The chain uses TRBV18 and TRBJ2-5; the D gene is possibly TRBD2 (5 bases). CDR3 length: 13 amino acids. Germline-derived CDR1 and CDR2 are KGHSH and LQKENI. With 1 base removed from V and 2 bases from J, the gap between germline ends came to 5 bases. This CDR3 reads CASSPRTQETQYF. CDR3 bases: TGTGCCAGCTCACCACGGACTCAAGAGACCCAGTACTTC.

The sample holds one count of this clone. The chain is built from TRBV7-2 and TRBJ2-4; 9 nucleotides line up with TRBD2. The length of the CDR3 is 17 residues. Per germline, CDR1 SGHTA and CDR2 FQGNSA. After removal of 5 bases from V and 8 bases from J, the junction contained 16 bases not matched to a gene. The CDR3 DNA reads as TGTGCCAGCAGCCCCCAACCGGGGGGCGGGGGGGCGGACATTCAGTACTTC. Protein: CASSPQPGGGGADIQYF.

This clone came up once. The chain uses TRBV25-1 and TRBJ2-2; no reliable D call. In germline, CDR1 is MGHDK, CDR2 SYGVNS. Trimming shortened V by 2 bases and J by 5 bases, and 6 bases separated the two germline ends. This CDR3 has 13 residues. The CDR3 loop is CASSERVTGELFF. The CDR3 nucleotides read TGTGCCAGCAGTGAAAGAGTAACCGGGGAGCTGTTTTTT.

This clone was picked up a small number of times. The rearrangement joins TRBV7-8 to TRBJ2-1; D may be TRBD2 (6 bases). Germline CDR1 SGHVS, CDR2 FQNEAQ. The V and J ends lost 6 bases and 6 bases respectively, with 12 bases between them. The CDR3 extends over 13 amino acids. In DNA, the CDR3 is TGTGCCAGCAGACCCACTAGCACCAATGAGCAGTTCTTC. As protein: CASRPTSTNEQFF.

The V and J genes are TRBV28 and TRBJ1-4, with a weak D call TRBD1 (6 bases). Trimming pared 3 bases from V and 8 bases from J, leaving 19 bases between. Looked up from germline, CDR1 is MDHEN and CDR2 is SYDVKM. This CDR3 spans 16 amino acids. The CDR3 nucleotides are TGTGCCAGCAGTTTCACCCTACCGGGACAAAAGGAAAAACTGTTTTTT. Translating it yields CASSFTLPGQKEKLFF.

The rearrangement links TRBV5-8 to TRBJ1-2; the match to TRBD1 covers 11 bases. V lost 4 bases, J lost 4 bases, and 6 bases stayed unmatched. Germline CDR1 reads SGHTS; CDR2 reads YDEGEE. This CDR3 spans 15 amino acids. The DNA of the CDR3 is TGTGCCAGCAGCCCCGGGACAGGGGGTCTCTATGGCTACACCTTC. Translated, it gives CASSPGTGGLYGYTF.

The V and J genes are TRBV7-9 and TRBJ2-2; D ambiguous. Germline V CDR1 and CDR2: SEHNR, FQNEAQ (reference sequence). The CDR3 consists of 14 residues. V dropped 0 bases and J dropped 4 bases, with 6 bases sitting between them. CDR3 sequence reads: CASSLALPTGELFF. The CDR3 bases are TGTGCCAGCAGCTTAGCACTCCCCACCGGGGAGCTGTTTTTT.

CDR3 in amino acids: CASTVGTGLYGYTF. Written as DNA, the CDR3 is TGTGCCAGCACTGTCGGGACAGGGCTTTATGGCTACACCTTC. The rearrangement links TRBV7-9 to TRBJ1-2; TRBD1 matches 9 bases. The CDR3 extends over 14 amino acids. Germline CDR1 reads SEHNR; CDR2 reads FQNEAQ (reference sequence). The V gene end was trimmed by 7 bases and the J gene end by 5 bases; junction bases not matched to a gene: 8.